This T cell receptor beta chain was obtained from a study of T cells after yellow fever vaccination (dated by TCRdb to the late 2010s). With regard to the full study: Libraries from fractions with low cell numbers were prepared with the SMART-Seq v4 Ultra Low Input RNA kit. Blood was drawn at multiple timepoints before and after primary and secondary immunization, with bulk PBMC replicates and cell subsets isolated. To track T-cell clones before and after primary and booster YFV17D yellow fever vaccination, bulk TCR alpha and beta repertoires were sequenced longitudinally. Two healthy male donors, one aged 18 to 29 and one aged 30 to 40 years, were included in the cohort. What the study reported, not specific to this receptor: The secondary T-cell response was weaker than the primary response but faster, peaking on day 5 instead of day 15. Computational filtering was required because FACS-sorted repertoires could contain abundant contaminating clonotypes from the bulk population. After the booster, most clones that had expanded after primary vaccination were detected again (approximately 95% of CD4 and around 88% of CD8), suggesting broad maintenance of memory. A small share of clonotypes was detected in both CD4 and CD8 compartments, with the overlap likely arising from convergent recombination. Because the study included only two donors, the extent to which the findings can be generalized is limited.

In regard to this clonotype: There is no known antigen for this receptor. No per-base quality is available; no much larger clone lies one base away.

The sample was run on an Illumina NovaSeq 6000. TCR cDNA was synthesized by 5'RACE template switching, through which a universal primer site and unique molecular identifiers were introduced. Priming of cDNA synthesis was performed from both the TCR alpha and TCR beta constant segments. Library amplification involved two PCR steps, and the second step added sample barcodes and sequencing adapters. Sequencing of libraries was done on Illumina HiSeq 2500 (2x100 bp) or NovaSeq (2x150 bp). In the paper's pipeline: Demultiplexing of reads and collapsing into UMI consensus sequences were performed with MIGEC, and V(D)J alignment was carried out with MiXCR. Vaccine-responding clonotypes were defined with edgeR using replicate PBMC samples, requiring FDR below 0.01 and a log2 fold change above 5 up to day 15. Bulk clonotypes were assigned CD4 or CD8 identity according to which sequenced CD4 or CD8 repertoire held them at higher abundance. Using fastp at Q25 and MiXCR, TCRdb reprocessed the public reads and kept productive beta chains. Rows matching on CDR3 protein sequence are summarized as one entry with the most common DNA and genes. The V and J calls, along with clone size, are taken from TCRdb and not from the paper's own processing. The sample table holds some 340,000 distinct CDR3 sequences, of which around 11% were seen once. Of the sample, 3.3% is held by the ten largest clones.

The treatment or condition label on this specimen signifies: live attenuated yellow fever vaccine strain. PBMCs were isolated from peripheral blood using a standard Ficoll-Paque protocol. Dynabeads CD4 and CD8 positive selection kits were used to isolate the CD4 and CD8 T-cell fractions. RNA was extracted with TriZol from bulk PBMCs, CD4 and CD8 fractions, and dextramer-positive and dextramer-negative fractions. Counted from cysteine to phenylalanine, this CDR3 has 15 amino acids. Of the read, only the CDR3 DNA is kept; its 45 bases are in frame from base 1. Reading the germline V gene gives CDR1 MGHRA and CDR2 YSYEKL. The germline ends are 12 bases apart after V is trimmed by 2 bases and J by 3 bases.

The V and J genes are TRBV4-1 and TRBJ2-3, with the D segment identity uncertain. The starting material was CD4+ T cells sorted from PBMCs, obtained 45 days after the yellow fever booster vaccination. The source of this sequence is a man aged 18 to 30 who received the YFV17D yellow fever vaccine. CDR3 protein: CASSQLDRWTDTQYF. The DNA sequence follows: TGCGCCAGCAGCCAACTAGACCGTTGGACAGATACGCAGTATTTT.